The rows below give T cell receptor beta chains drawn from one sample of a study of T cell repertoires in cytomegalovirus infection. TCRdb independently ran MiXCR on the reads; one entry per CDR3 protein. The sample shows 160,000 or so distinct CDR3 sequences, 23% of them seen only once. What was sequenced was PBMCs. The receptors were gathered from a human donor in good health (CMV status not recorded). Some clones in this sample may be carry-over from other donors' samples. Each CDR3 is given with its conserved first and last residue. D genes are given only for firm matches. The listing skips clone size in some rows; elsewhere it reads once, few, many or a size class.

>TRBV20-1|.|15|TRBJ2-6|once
TGCAGTGCTATACGCAGGGGGGCTGGGGCCAACGTCCTGACTTTC
CSAIRRGAGANVLTF
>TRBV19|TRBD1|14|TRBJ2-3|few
TGTGCCAGTAAGGACAGGGGGACCCAAGATACGCAGTATTTT
CASKDRGTQDTQYF
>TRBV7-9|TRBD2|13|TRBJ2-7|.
TGTGCCAGCAGCCGCAGCGGGGCTCGCGAGCAGTACTTC
CASSRSGAREQYF
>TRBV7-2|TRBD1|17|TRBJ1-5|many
TGTGCCAGCAGCTCGGGGACAGGGGGCGCTTACAATCAGCCCCAGCATTTT
CASSSGTGGAYNQPQHF
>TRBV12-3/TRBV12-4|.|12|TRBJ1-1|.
TGTGCCAGCATCGAGGGTAGCACTGAAGCTTTCTTT
CASIEGSTEAFF
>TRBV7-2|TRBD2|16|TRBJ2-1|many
TGTGCCAGCAGCACGAACGGACTAGCGGGGGGTAGTGAGCAGTTCTTC
CASSTNGLAGGSEQFF
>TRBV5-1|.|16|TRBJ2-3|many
TGCGCCAGCAGCTTTGGCGCAGGGACATACACAGATACGCAGTATTTT
CASSFGAGTYTDTQYF
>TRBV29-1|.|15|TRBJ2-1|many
TGCAGCGTTGAGGGACTCGGAAGCTCCTACAATGAGCAGTTCTTC
CSVEGLGSSYNEQFF
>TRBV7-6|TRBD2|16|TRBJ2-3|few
TGTGCCAGCAGCCCTTGGATCGCGGGGGAGACAGATACGCAGTATTTT
CASSPWIAGETDTQYF
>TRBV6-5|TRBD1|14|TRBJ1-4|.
TGTGCCAGCAGTACCGGAGGGACAGGGAGAAAACTGTTTTTT
CASSTGGTGRKLFF
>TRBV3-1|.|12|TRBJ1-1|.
TGTGCCAGCAGCCAATTTGGCACTGAAGCTTTCTTT
CASSQFGTEAFF
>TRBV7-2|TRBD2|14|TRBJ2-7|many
TGTGCCAGCGGAGAACCGGGGGGGCGGTACGAGCAGTACTTC
CASGEPGGRYEQYF
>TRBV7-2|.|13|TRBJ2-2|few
TGTGCCCTCCGAGGGCCGAACACCGGGGAGCTGTTTTTT
CALRGPNTGELFF
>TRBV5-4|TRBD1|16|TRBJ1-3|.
TGTGCCAGCAGCGCAGCTACAGGGGCGTCTGGAAACACCATATATTTT
CASSAATGASGNTIYF
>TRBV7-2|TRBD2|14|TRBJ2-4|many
TGTGCCAGCAGCTTAGCTAGCGGGAGTAACATTCAGTACTTC
CASSLASGSNIQYF
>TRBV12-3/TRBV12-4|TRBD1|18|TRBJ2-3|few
TGTGCCAGCAGTTTAGCCTCATGGACAGGGACGGGCACAGATACGCAGTATTTT
CASSLASWTGTGTDTQYF
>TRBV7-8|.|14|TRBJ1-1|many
TGTGCCAGCAGCATCGGGAAATCGAACACTGAAGCTTTCTTT
CASSIGKSNTEAFF
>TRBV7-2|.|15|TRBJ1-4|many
TGTGCCAGCAGCTATCAGGGGAACACTAATGAAAAACTGTTTTTT
CASSYQGNTNEKLFF
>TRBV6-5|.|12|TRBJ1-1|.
TGTGCCAGCAGTTACGGTTCCGAAGAGGCTTTCTTT
CASSYGSEEAFF
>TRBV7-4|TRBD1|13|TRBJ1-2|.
TGTGCCAGCAGCTTTACAGGGGCCTATGGCTACACCTTC
CASSFTGAYGYTF
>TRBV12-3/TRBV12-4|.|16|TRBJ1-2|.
TGTGCCAGCAGTTTTAAGGCCGGGAATCCCAACTATGGCTACACCTTC
CASSFKAGNPNYGYTF
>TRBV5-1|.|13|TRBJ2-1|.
TGCGCCAGCAGCTTGGGCCAGCGGGCTGAGCAGTTCTTC
CASSLGQRAEQFF
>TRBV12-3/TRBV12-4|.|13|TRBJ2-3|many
TGTGCCAGCAGTTTCAATCGGTGGGATACGCAGTATTTT
CASSFNRWDTQYF
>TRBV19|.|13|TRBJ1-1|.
TGTGCCAGTAGTATAGATATTGGCACTGAAGCTTTCTTT
CASSIDIGTEAFF
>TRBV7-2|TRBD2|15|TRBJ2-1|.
TGTGCCAGCAGCTTATCGCGGGGGGCCTACAATGAGCAGTTCTTC
CASSLSRGAYNEQFF
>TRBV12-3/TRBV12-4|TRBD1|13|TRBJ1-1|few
TGTGCCAGCAGCCCGGACAGGACTCATGAAGCTTTCTTT
CASSPDRTHEAFF
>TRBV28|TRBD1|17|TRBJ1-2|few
TGTGCCAGCAGTTTACGGCAGGGACAGGACACTAACTATGGCTACACCTTC
CASSLRQGQDTNYGYTF
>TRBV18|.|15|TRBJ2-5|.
TGTGCCAGCTCACCATCCGCAGGGAAAGGAGAGACCCAGTACTTC
CASSPSAGKGETQYF
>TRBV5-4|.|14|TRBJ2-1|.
TGTGCCAGCAGCCCCCCATGGCCGAACAATGAGCAGTTCTTC
CASSPPWPNNEQFF
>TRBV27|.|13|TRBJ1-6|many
TGTGCCAGCGGACACGCGTTTGATTCACCCCTCCACTTT
CASGHAFDSPLHF
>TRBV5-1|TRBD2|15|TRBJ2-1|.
TGCGCCAGCAGCTTCACAGCGGGAGTCCCCAATGAGCAGTTCTTC
CASSFTAGVPNEQFF
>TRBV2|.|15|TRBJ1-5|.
TGTGCCAGCAGTGAGTCCCGATTTTATAATCAGCCCCAGCATTTT
CASSESRFYNQPQHF
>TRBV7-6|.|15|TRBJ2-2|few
TGTGCCAGCAGCAAATCTAGCGCGAACACCGGGGAGCTGTTTTTT
CASSKSSANTGELFF
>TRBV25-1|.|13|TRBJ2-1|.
TGTGCCAGCAGTGATCCGGGGGGCGATGAGCAGTTCTTC
CASSDPGGDEQFF
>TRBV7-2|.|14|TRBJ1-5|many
TGTGCCAGCAGCTCAGGAACCAGCAATCAGCCCCAGCATTTT
CASSSGTSNQPQHF
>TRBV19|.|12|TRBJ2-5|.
TGTGCCAGTATGGGCACCCAAGAGACCCAGTACTTC
CASMGTQETQYF
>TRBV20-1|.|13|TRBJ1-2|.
TGCAGTGCTAGAGCCCCCAGGGCCTATGGCTACACCTTC
CSARAPRAYGYTF
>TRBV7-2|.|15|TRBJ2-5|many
TGTGCCAGCAGCCCCTCCTCGGCGGGTCTGGAGACCCAGTACTTC
CASSPSSAGLETQYF
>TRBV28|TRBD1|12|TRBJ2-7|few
TGTGCCAGCAGCCGACAGGGGGACGAGCAGTACTTC
CASSRQGDEQYF